This TCR beta chain was sequenced for a study of T cell repertoires in cytomegalovirus infection. V gave up 0 bases and J gave up 1 base, with 24 bases separating them. The CDR3 runs 20 residues. Germline CDR1 SGHVS, CDR2 FQNEAQ. This clonotype was recorded at least ten times. TCRdb analysed the reads with MiXCR anew, one entry per CDR3 protein. Here the sample spans approximately 250,000 distinct CDR3 sequences, around 12% being singletons. This receptor was taken from a human donor in good health (CMV status not recorded). Some clones in this sample may be carry-over from other donors' samples. Sequencing used PBMCs. This chain links TRBV7-8 with TRBJ1-1; TRBD1 is a possible D gene (5 bases). The CDR3 coding sequence is TGTGCCAGCAGCTTAGCCTCTTCCGGGGCCATTTCACCCAGGAACACTGAAGCTTTCTTT. Its translation is CASSLASSGAISPRNTEAFF.